These 29 T cell receptor beta chains were all obtained from the same sample, sequenced in a study of cytomegalovirus exposure and HLA in healthy donors. PCR used 60 Vbeta primers and 13 Jbeta primers. Produced via immunoSEQ multiplex PCR; TCRdb's table is partial and in-frame only. The sample carries about 150,000 clones, 70% recorded once. The specimen sequenced was PBMCs. The receptors come from a woman aged 55-70 years in good health and CMV-seropositive.

This clone was observed once. The V call is TRBV28, the J call TRBJ1-2, with D unclear. The V end was cut by 2 bases, the J end by 10 bases, with 14 bases between. CDR3 length: 13 amino acids. Looked up from germline, CDR1 is MDHEN and CDR2 is SYDVKM. The CDR3 coding sequence is TGTGCCAGCAGTTTAGGCGATCGAGGATACTACACCTTC. Translation: CASSLGDRGYYTF.

The chain combines TRBV29-1 with TRBJ1-3, with a weak D call TRBD1 (5 bases). CDR1 is SQVTM and CDR2 is ANQGSEA in the germline V gene. This CDR3 comprises 11 residues. The germline V and J ends were trimmed by 7 bases and 7 bases, with 11 bases remaining between them. The CDR3 nucleotides read TGCAGCGGGGGGGAGGGGAACACCATATATTTT. Protein: CSGGEGNTIYF.

CDR3 DNA sequence: TGTGCCAGCAGCTTAAGGACAGATAACAACGAGCAGTACTTC. Translated: CASSLRTDNNEQYF. The chain links TRBV7-9 to TRBJ2-7, with a possible D match to TRBD1 (6 bases). The CDR3 runs 14 residues. The germline CDR1 and CDR2 sequences are SEHNR and FQNEAQ (reference sequence). V dropped 2 bases and J dropped 5 bases, with 13 bases sitting between them.

The V call is TRBV10-3, the J call TRBJ1-5; weak D call: TRBD1 (5 bases). CDR3 length equals 17 residues. With 0 bases removed from V and 4 bases from J, the gap between germline ends came to 16 bases. CDR1 is ENHRY, CDR2 SYGVKD, per germline. The CDR3 region has the DNA TGTGCCATCAGTGAGTCGAAGTTAGGGGCTCAGAATCAGCCCCAGCATTTT. Protein: CAISESKLGAQNQPQHF.

The chain employs TRBV30 and TRBJ2-3; D is perhaps TRBD2 (7 bases). This CDR3 has 14 residues. CDR1 and CDR2 (germline): GTSNPN, SVGIG (reference sequence). Trimming removed 8 bases from V and 0 bases from J, with 15 bases in between. CDR3 in DNA: TGTGCCGGTAATAGGGGGGGGAGCACAGATACGCAGTATTTT. Residues: CAGNRGGSTDTQYF. Filled out from reference TRBV30 and TRBJ2-3, the complete variable domain reads SQTIHQWPATLVQPVGSPLSLECTVEGTSNPNLYWYRQAAGRGLQLLFYSVGIGQISSEVPQNLSASRPQDRQFILSSKKLLLSDSGFYLCAGNRGGSTDTQYFGPGTRLTVL.

This rearrangement joins TRBV6-6 to TRBJ1-1, with TRBD1 identical over 10 bases. The CDR3 has 15 residues. In germline, CDR1 is MNHNY, CDR2 SVGAGI (reference sequence). V trimming: 5 bases; J trimming: 4 bases; junction bases outside the gene matches: 7. DNA of the CDR3: TGTGCCAGCAGTGACTTACGGACAGGGGGCACTGAAGCTTTCTTT. The encoded protein is CASSDLRTGGTEAFF.

The J gene is TRBJ2-1, the V gene TRBV25-1, with D perhaps matching TRBD1 (6 bases). The length of the CDR3 is 14 residues. Trimming removed 0 bases from V and 7 bases from J, with 10 bases in between. Germline CDR1 is MGHDK and CDR2 is SYGVNS. CDR3: CASSEYQGRNEQFF. The CDR3 bases are TGTGCCAGCAGTGAATACCAGGGGCGGAATGAGCAGTTCTTC.

The rearrangement uses TRBV11-1 and TRBJ2-7; TRBD1 is a possible D gene (6 bases). V was trimmed by 2 bases and J by 2 bases, leaving 10 bases between them. CDR3 length: 14 residues. The germline V gene has CDR1 SGHAT and CDR2 FQDESV (reference sequence). The CDR3 loop is CASSLNTGTYEQYF. CDR3 DNA: TGTGCCAGCAGCTTAAACACAGGGACCTACGAGCAGTACTTC.

There are a few counts of this clone. The V gene is TRBV10-3, the J gene TRBJ1-2, with 9 bases that match TRBD1. V trimming: 3 bases; J trimming: 8 bases; junction bases outside the gene matches: 10. Germline loops: CDR1 ENHRY, CDR2 SYGVKD. This CDR3 is 15 amino acids long. The CDR3 DNA sequence: TGTGCCATCAGTGAACCGGGACAGGGTGGCGGAGGCTACACCTTC. Translation: CAISEPGQGGGGYTF.

The chain employs TRBV5-1 and TRBJ2-3, with 9 nucleotides matching TRBD2. The CDR3 covers 17 residues. J was trimmed by 2 bases and V by 3 bases; bases with no gene match: 10. Germline values: CDR1 SGHRS, CDR2 YFSETQ. CDR3 protein: CASSSRSLAGLTDTQYF. In DNA form, the CDR3 reads TGCGCCAGCAGCTCTCGGTCCCTAGCGGGACTCACAGATACGCAGTATTTT.

The genes are TRBV9 and TRBJ1-5; unclear D gene. The CDR3 contains 11 residues. Per germline, CDR1 SGDLS and CDR2 YYNGEE. Trimming pared 10 bases from V and 6 bases from J, leaving 11 bases between. CDR3 in amino acids: CAGLLFQPQHF. The CDR3 DNA is TGTGCCGGACTCTTGTTTCAGCCCCAGCATTTT.

This sequence joins TRBV7-6 and TRBJ2-2; 9 bases match TRBD2. This CDR3 has 15 amino acids. V dropped 6 bases and J dropped 5; count of bases not matched to a gene: 7. From germline, CDR1 is SGHVS and CDR2 FNYEAQ. CDR3 nucleotides: TGTGCCAGCAGTATAGCGGGAGAGGGTACCGGGGAGCTGTTTTTT. Translating it yields CASSIAGEGTGELFF.

A few counts support this clone. The chain recombines TRBV7-6 with TRBJ2-3, with D perhaps TRBD1 (5 bases). CDR3 length equals 14 residues. Germline CDR1 SGHVS, CDR2 FNYEAQ. The V end lost 1 base, the J end lost 1 base, and 6 bases lay between the germline ends. The CDR3 sequence is CASSLEQGTDTQYF. CDR3 nucleotide sequence: TGTGCCAGCAGCTTAGAACAGGGCACAGATACGCAGTATTTT.

The genes are TRBV28 and TRBJ2-7; maybe TRBD1 (5 bases). The CDR3 runs to 12 residues. Per germline, CDR1 MDHEN and CDR2 SYDVKM. V was trimmed by 4 bases and J by 7 bases, leaving 11 bases between them. This CDR3 reads CASSSTAREQYF. The CDR3 nucleotides are TGTGCCAGCAGTTCGACAGCTAGGGAGCAGTACTTC.

The chain combines TRBV7-9 with TRBJ2-5; TRBD2 agrees at 9 bases. J was trimmed by 4 bases and V by 1 base; bases with no gene match: 4. Germline CDR1 SEHNR, CDR2 FQNEAQ (reference sequence). CDR3 length equals 15 residues. The CDR3 coding sequence is TGTGCCAGCAGCTTAGGCGGGAGGGCCGGAGAGACCCAGTACTTC. Amino acids: CASSLGGRAGETQYF. The full variable domain, completed using reference TRBV7-9 and TRBJ2-5, is DTGVSQNPRHKITKRGQNVTFRCDPISEHNRLYWYRQTLGQGPEFLTYFQNEAQLEKSRLLSDRFSAERPKGSFSTLEIQRTEQGDSAMYLCASSLGGRAGETQYFGPGTRLLVL.

The table lists this clone with a few counts. J is TRBJ1-1 and V is TRBV6-1; D gene unclear. The CDR3 has 14 amino acids. Looked up from germline, CDR1 is MNHNS and CDR2 is SASEGT. V was shortened by 4 bases and J by 4 bases, with 13 bases between the two germline ends. The CDR3 sequence is CASSGPGRGTEAFF. In DNA form, the CDR3 reads TGTGCCAGCAGTGGGCCCGGACGGGGCACTGAAGCTTTCTTT.

This clone was seen only a few times. The chain has TRBV6-5 and TRBJ1-3; 8 nucleotides match TRBD1. The CDR3 contains 13 residues. Germline V gene lookup returns CDR1 MNHEY and CDR2 SVGAGI. V shed 6 bases, J shed 8 bases, and the junction held 6 bases outside the gene matches. The CDR3 spells CASRDRAGYTIYF. In nucleotides, the CDR3 is TGTGCCAGCAGGGACAGGGCAGGATACACCATATATTTT.

This clone was seen a single time. This sequence joins TRBV7-3 and TRBJ2-2, with TRBD2 matching over 11 bases. The germline CDR1 and CDR2 sequences are SGHTA and FQGTGA. The CDR3 is 14 residues long. Losses at the gene ends were 4 bases for V and 7 bases for J; bases not matched to a gene: 2. The CDR3 loop reads CASSSLAGDGELFF. The CDR3 DNA sequence: TGTGCCAGCAGCTCACTAGCGGGAGACGGGGAGCTGTTTTTT.

This clone has only a few counts. The gene calls are TRBV5-6 and TRBJ1-2; D not resolved. CDR1 is SGHDT and CDR2 is YYEEEE in the germline V gene. CDR3 length equals 11 residues. V was pared by 5 bases and J by 7 bases, with 9 bases between. The CDR3 loop is CASRARRGYTF. DNA of the CDR3: TGTGCCAGCAGGGCCCGCCGTGGCTACACCTTC.

The chain uses TRBV5-5 and TRBJ2-5; TRBD2 matches at 12 bases. This CDR3 contains 15 residues. With V trimmed by 7 bases and J by 5 bases, 9 bases remained unmatched. The germline V gene has CDR1 SGHKS and CDR2 YYEKEE (reference sequence). The chain's CDR3 is CASCNLAGGQETQYF. The DNA of the CDR3 is TGTGCCAGCTGTAACCTAGCGGGAGGGCAGGAGACCCAGTACTTC.

The chain couples TRBV5-1 to TRBJ2-1; no reliable D call. Germline CDR1 is SGHRS and CDR2 is YFSETQ. V was trimmed by 4 bases and J by 7 bases, leaving 6 bases between them. This CDR3 comprises 11 residues. CDR3 amino acids: CASSVSNEQFF. CDR3 sequence (DNA): TGCGCCAGCAGCGTTAGTAATGAGCAGTTCTTC.

The genes are TRBV19 and TRBJ1-5; 12 bases are a match to TRBD1. The junction had 9 bases not matched to a gene; V was cut back by 5 bases and J by 7 bases. CDR1 LNHDA and CDR2 SQIVND come from the germline V gene (reference sequence). The CDR3 spans 16 residues. The CDR3 loop is CASSFGTGGAGQPQHF. The CDR3 DNA follows: TGTGCCAGTAGTTTTGGGACAGGGGGCGCGGGACAGCCCCAGCATTTT.

This rearrangement joins TRBV6-5 to TRBJ1-5; D not resolved. Looked up from germline, CDR1 is MNHEY and CDR2 is SVGAGI. The CDR3 consists of 14 residues. V was pared by 5 bases and J by 6 bases, with 14 bases between. CDR3 bases: TGTGCCAGCAGTCCTAGGGAGGGAGGTCAGCCCCAGCATTTT. This codes for CASSPREGGQPQHF.

The genes are TRBV5-1 and TRBJ2-1; D is possibly TRBD1 (5 bases). Germline V gives CDR1 SGHRS, CDR2 YFSETQ. This CDR3 comprises 14 residues. V was pared by 1 base and J by 10 bases, with 15 bases between. As DNA, the CDR3 is TGCGCCAGCAGCTTGTCGATCCAGGGTGGGGAGCAGTTCTTC. The encoded protein is CASSLSIQGGEQFF.

This chain joins TRBV19 and TRBJ1-2, with a tentative D call TRBD1 (6 bases). The CDR3 spans 16 residues. V lost 5 bases and J 8 bases, leaving 24 bases between the germline ends. Germline-derived CDR1 and CDR2 are LNHDA and SQIVND (reference sequence). This CDR3 reads CASSRPGTREGDGYTF. CDR3 sequence (DNA): TGTGCCAGTAGTCGACCCGGTACCAGAGAGGGGGACGGCTACACCTTC.

The chain combines TRBV9 with TRBJ1-3, with D possibly TRBD1 on 5 matching bases. The germline gives CDR1 SGDLS, CDR2 YYNGEE. The CDR3 runs 12 residues. Trimming took off 0 bases at V and 10 bases at J, with 8 bases between the two ends. In nucleotides, the CDR3 is TGTGCCAGCAGCGTAGGGGGGGGAACCATATATTTT. Translation: CASSVGGGTIYF.

J is TRBJ2-2 and V is TRBV9; 12 nucleotides line up with TRBD2. CDR3 size: 15 residues. V gave up 4 bases and J gave up 6 bases; unmatched junction bases: 4. Germline V gives CDR1 SGDLS, CDR2 YYNGEE. The CDR3 DNA is TGTGCCAGCAGCCCCCGGACTAGCGGGGCCGGGGAGCTGTTTTTT. The encoded protein is CASSPRTSGAGELFF.

V usage is TRBV5-1 and J usage is TRBJ1-4; 7 positions match TRBD1. The CDR3 sequence is 15 residues long. The germline gives CDR1 SGHRS, CDR2 YFSETQ. V was clipped by 4 bases and J by 2 bases; unmatched bases: 5. CDR3 coding DNA: TGCGCCAGCAGCGCACAGGGGACCACTAATGAAAAACTGTTTTTT. This encodes CASSAQGTTNEKLFF.

This clone occurred a few times. This chain links TRBV6-5 with TRBJ1-2; 10 bases agree with TRBD1. The ends lost 2 bases at V and 8 bases at J; junction bases unmatched: 11. CDR1 MNHEY and CDR2 SVGAGI come from the germline V gene. This CDR3 has 16 amino acids. CDR3 DNA sequence: TGTGCCAGCAGTTACAGGACCGGGACAGGGGCGAGAGGCTACACCTTC. This encodes CASSYRTGTGARGYTF.